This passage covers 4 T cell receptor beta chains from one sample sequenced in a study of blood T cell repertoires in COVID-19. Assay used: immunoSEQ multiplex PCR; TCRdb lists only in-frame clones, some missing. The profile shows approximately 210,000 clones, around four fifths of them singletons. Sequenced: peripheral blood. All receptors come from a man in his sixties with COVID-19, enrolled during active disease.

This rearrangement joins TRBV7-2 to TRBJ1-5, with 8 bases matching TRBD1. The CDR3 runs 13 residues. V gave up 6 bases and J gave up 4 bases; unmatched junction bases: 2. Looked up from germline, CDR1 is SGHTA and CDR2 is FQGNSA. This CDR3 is CASRGQGNQPQHF. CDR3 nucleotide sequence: TGTGCCAGCAGAGGACAGGGAAATCAGCCCCAGCATTTT.

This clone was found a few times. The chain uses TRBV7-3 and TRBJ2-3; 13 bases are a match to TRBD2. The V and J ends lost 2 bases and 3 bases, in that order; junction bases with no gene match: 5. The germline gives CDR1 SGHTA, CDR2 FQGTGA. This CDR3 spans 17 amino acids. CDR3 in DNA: TGTGCCAGCAGCTTAGGACTAGCGGGAGTCAGGACAGATACGCAGTATTTT. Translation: CASSLGLAGVRTDTQYF.

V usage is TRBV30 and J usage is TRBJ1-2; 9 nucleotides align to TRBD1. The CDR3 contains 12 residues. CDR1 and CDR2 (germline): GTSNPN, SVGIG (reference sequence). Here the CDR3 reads CANDRGAYGYTF. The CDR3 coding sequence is TGTGCAAACGACAGGGGGGCCTATGGCTACACCTTC.

The CDR3 loop reads CASSAKGDNFNTEAFF. The CDR3 DNA reads as TGTGCCAGCAGCGCCAAGGGGGACAATTTTAACACTGAAGCTTTCTTT. The chain is built from TRBV9 and TRBJ1-1, with D tentatively TRBD1 (6 bases). The germline V gene has CDR1 SGDLS and CDR2 YYNGEE. V lost 3 bases and J lost 2, with 17 bases in between. This CDR3 is built from 16 residues.